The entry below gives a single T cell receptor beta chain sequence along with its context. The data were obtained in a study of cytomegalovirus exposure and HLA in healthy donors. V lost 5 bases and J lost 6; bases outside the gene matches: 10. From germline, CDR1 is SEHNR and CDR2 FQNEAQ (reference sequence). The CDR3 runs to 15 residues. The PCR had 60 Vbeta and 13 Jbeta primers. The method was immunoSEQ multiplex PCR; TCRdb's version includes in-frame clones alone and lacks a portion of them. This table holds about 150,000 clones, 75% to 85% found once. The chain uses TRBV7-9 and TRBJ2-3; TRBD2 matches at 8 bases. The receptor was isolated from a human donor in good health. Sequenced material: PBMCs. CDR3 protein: CASSTGLGVPDTQYF. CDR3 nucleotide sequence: TGTGCCAGCAGCACGGGACTAGGGGTGCCTGATACGCAGTATTTT.